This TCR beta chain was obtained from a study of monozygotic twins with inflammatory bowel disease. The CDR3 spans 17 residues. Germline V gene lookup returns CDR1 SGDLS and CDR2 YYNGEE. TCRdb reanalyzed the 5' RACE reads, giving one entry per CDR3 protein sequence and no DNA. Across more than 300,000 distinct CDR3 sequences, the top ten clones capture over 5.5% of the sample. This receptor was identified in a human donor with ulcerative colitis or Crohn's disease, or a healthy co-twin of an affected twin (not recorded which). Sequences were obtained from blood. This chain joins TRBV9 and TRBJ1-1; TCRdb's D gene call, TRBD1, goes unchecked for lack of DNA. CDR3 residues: CASSATFGGGIGTEAFF. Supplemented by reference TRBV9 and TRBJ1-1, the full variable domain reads DSGVTQTPKHLITATGQRVTLRCSPRSGDLSVYWYQQSLDQGLQFLIQYYNGEERAKGNILERFSAQQFPDLHSELNLSSLELGDSALYFCASSATFGGGIGTEAFFGQGTRLTVV.